A selection of T cell receptor beta chains follows, all from one sample in a study of CD8 T cells in ankylosing spondylitis. TCRdb re-derived calls from the 5' RACE reads in MiXCR, one entry per CDR3 protein. Of around 120,000 distinct CDR3 sequences in the sample, 9.3% were seen once. Material for sequencing was blood, either unsorted or a sorted T cell fraction (not recorded which). The receptor set was obtained from a male donor with ankylosing spondylitis or in good health (not recorded which). Both conserved end residues are part of each CDR3. Fields, in order: D gene, clone size, V gene, J gene, CDR3 protein, CDR3 DNA. A D gene is named only where the DNA matches it firmly. For some rows the clone size is stated as once, few or many, or as a class when expanded; others skip it.

>.|many|TRBV27|TRBJ2-5
CASSFVRARETQYF
TGTGCCAGCAGTTTTGTAAGGGCTAGGGAGACCCAGTACTTC
>.|many|TRBV6-2/TRBV6-3|TRBJ2-1
CASSYPYGSNEQFF
TGTGCCAGCAGTTACCCCTATGGGTCGAATGAGCAGTTCTTC
>TRBD2|few|TRBV20-1|TRBJ2-7
CSAGTSFSYEQYF
TGCAGTGCTGGGACTAGCTTTTCCTACGAGCAGTACTTC
>.|many|TRBV4-2|TRBJ2-3
CASSQERALGTDTQYF
TGTGCCAGCAGCCAAGAACGGGCGTTAGGCACAGATACGCAGTATTTT
>TRBD2|few|TRBV7-2|TRBJ2-1
CASSLEASGRFEQFF
TGTGCCAGCAGCTTAGAGGCTAGCGGGAGATTTGAGCAGTTCTTC
>.|.|TRBV20-1|TRBJ1-2
CSARDLWQGGGYTF
TGCAGTGCTAGAGATCTTTGGCAGGGAGGTGGCTACACCTTC
>TRBD1|many|TRBV5-6|TRBJ2-7
CASSWGQISPPYEQYF
TGTGCCAGCAGCTGGGGACAGATCTCCCCGCCCTACGAGCAGTACTTC
>.|few|TRBV7-2|TRBJ2-3
CASSADRGKADTQYF
TGTGCCAGCAGCGCCGATCGGGGGAAAGCAGATACGCAGTATTTT
>TRBD2|few|TRBV19|TRBJ2-1
CASSSPGLAGGPSLNEQFF
TGTGCCAGTAGTAGCCCGGGACTAGCGGGAGGGCCTTCCCTCAATGAGCAGTTCTTC
>.|many|TRBV7-2|TRBJ2-2
CASSLAPSVRGRNGELFF
TGTGCCAGCAGCTTAGCGCCTTCCGTGCGGGGACGGAACGGGGAGCTGTTTTTT
>.|many|TRBV20-1|TRBJ2-2
CSARAGNTGELFF
TGCAGTGCTAGAGCAGGCAACACCGGGGAGCTGTTTTTT
>TRBD1|many|TRBV12-3/TRBV12-4|TRBJ2-4
CASSLVGQGRKNIQYF
TGTGCCAGCAGTTTAGTGGGACAGGGGCGGAAAAACATTCAGTACTTC
>TRBD1|many|TRBV4-1|TRBJ2-5
CASSRDRGDVQGTQYF
TGCGCCAGCAGCCGAGACAGGGGCGACGTTCAAGGGACCCAGTACTTC
>.|many|TRBV5-1|TRBJ2-2
CASSIGPSANTGELFF
TGCGCCAGCAGCATTGGTCCTAGCGCGAACACCGGGGAGCTGTTTTTT
>.|many|TRBV29-1|TRBJ2-7
CSVREYEQYF
TGCAGCGTCCGAGAATACGAGCAGTACTTC
>TRBD1|few|TRBV7-9|TRBJ2-2
CASSTQGLAGELFF
TGTGCCAGCAGTACACAGGGGTTGGCCGGGGAGCTGTTTTTT
>TRBD1|many|TRBV7-8|TRBJ2-5
CASSLLGGTAEETQYF
TGTGCCAGCAGCTTATTAGGTGGGACAGCTGAAGAGACCCAGTACTTC
>.|many|TRBV20-1|TRBJ2-7
CSASSDSGFGRYEQYF
TGCAGTGCTAGTTCGGACTCGGGGTTCGGACGCTACGAGCAGTACTTC
>TRBD2|many|TRBV9|TRBJ2-3
CASSSSGTSGTDTQYF
TGTGCCAGCAGCTCCTCCGGGACTAGCGGCACAGATACGCAGTATTTT
>TRBD2|.|TRBV20-1|TRBJ2-3
CSANSGRDSFFTDTQYF
TGCAGTGCTAACAGCGGGAGAGACTCCTTTTTCACAGATACGCAGTATTTT
>.|many|TRBV12-3/TRBV12-4|TRBJ2-1
CASAQQAGPRNEQFF
TGTGCCAGCGCCCAACAAGCGGGCCCTAGGAATGAGCAGTTCTTC
>.|many|TRBV20-1|TRBJ1-5
CSASLGFSNQPQHF
TGCAGTGCTAGTTTGGGGTTTTCCAATCAGCCCCAGCATTTT
>.|many|TRBV18|TRBJ1-2
CASSPRQNFNYGYTF
TGTGCCAGCTCACCCCGACAGAATTTTAACTATGGCTACACCTTC
>.|many|TRBV7-3|TRBJ2-1
CASSFQTSTEQFF
TGTGCCAGCAGCTTCCAAACTAGCACCGAGCAGTTCTTC
>TRBD1|.|TRBV7-2|TRBJ2-7
CASSLVGTGSLSEQYF
TGTGCCAGCAGCTTAGTAGGGACAGGGTCTCTCTCCGAGCAGTACTTC
>.|many|TRBV5-1|TRBJ2-1
CASSLVGGQVDEQFF
TGCGCCAGCAGCTTGGTCGGGGGGCAGGTTGATGAGCAGTTCTTC
>.|many|TRBV11-2|TRBJ2-6
CASSLDGDSGANVLTF
TGTGCCAGCAGCTTAGACGGGGACTCTGGGGCCAACGTCCTGACTTTC
>TRBD2|many|TRBV29-1|TRBJ2-1
CSVEVSGGFTGDEQFF
TGCAGCGTTGAAGTTAGCGGGGGCTTCACGGGCGATGAGCAGTTCTTC
>.|.|TRBV18|TRBJ2-2
CASSPAGTNTGELFF
TGTGCCAGCTCACCAGCGGGGACGAACACCGGGGAGCTGTTTTTT
>TRBD2|many|TRBV7-9|TRBJ2-7
CASTAGGPYYEQYF
TGTGCCAGCACGGCGGGAGGCCCCTACTACGAGCAGTACTTC
>TRBD2|many|TRBV5-5|TRBJ2-1
CASSPVAGAPGNEQFF
TGTGCCAGCAGCCCGGTAGCGGGAGCGCCGGGGAATGAGCAGTTCTTC
>.|.|TRBV28|TRBJ2-7
CASSTIGTYEQYF
TGTGCCAGCAGCACTATCGGGACCTACGAGCAGTACTTC
>.|many|TRBV28|TRBJ1-4
CASYTGEANEKLFF
TGTGCCAGTTATACGGGGGAAGCTAATGAAAAACTGTTTTTT
>.|.|TRBV24-1|TRBJ2-2
CATSDLRSTGELFF
TGTGCCACCAGTGATTTAAGAAGTACCGGGGAGCTGTTTTTT
>.|.|TRBV6-2/TRBV6-3|TRBJ2-1
CASRPSSYNEQFF
TGTGCCAGCAGGCCGAGCTCCTACAATGAGCAGTTCTTC
>TRBD2|many|TRBV5-4|TRBJ2-7
CASSLEAGDYEQYF
TGTGCCAGCAGCTTGGAAGCGGGAGATTACGAGCAGTACTTC
>.|many|TRBV5-1|TRBJ2-7
CASSLGPLVGEQYF
TGCGCCAGCAGCTTGGGTCCACTGGTTGGAGAGCAGTACTTC
>TRBD2|many|TRBV24-1|TRBJ2-1
CATSDPQRDPYNEQFF
TGTGCCACCAGTGACCCGCAGCGGGACCCATACAATGAGCAGTTCTTC
>.|many|TRBV27|TRBJ2-2
CASSLSSGELFF
TGTGCCAGCTCCTTAAGTTCGGGGGAGCTGTTTTTT
>TRBD1|many|TRBV20-1|TRBJ2-3
CSAGDRGIADTQYF
TGCAGTGCTGGGGACAGGGGGATAGCAGATACGCAGTATTTT
>TRBD1|many|TRBV29-1|TRBJ2-1
CSVGQGYNEQFF
TGCAGCGTGGGACAGGGTTACAATGAGCAGTTCTTC
>TRBD2|few|TRBV12-3/TRBV12-4|TRBJ2-3
CASSSIFYAGGFPDTQYF
TGTGCCAGCAGTTCGATATTCTATGCGGGAGGGTTTCCAGATACGCAGTATTTT
>TRBD2|many|TRBV4-3|TRBJ2-1
CASSTSGRVDEQFF
TGCGCCAGCAGTACTAGCGGGAGAGTCGATGAGCAGTTCTTC
>.|.|TRBV11-1|TRBJ1-5
CASSLDNSNQPQHF
TGTGCCAGCAGCTTGGACAATAGCAATCAGCCCCAGCATTTT
>TRBD1|many|TRBV5-1|TRBJ2-2
CASSQDRVNTGELFF
TGCGCCAGCAGCCAAGACAGGGTGAACACCGGGGAGCTGTTTTTT
>TRBD2|many|TRBV25-1|TRBJ2-1
CASSVGLRRFF
TGTGCCAGCAGTGTGGGACTACGAAGGTTCTTC
>TRBD1|many|TRBV29-1|TRBJ2-1
CSVTRQGVTYNEQFF
TGCAGCGTAACTAGACAGGGCGTTACCTACAATGAGCAGTTCTTC
>.|many|TRBV5-1|TRBJ2-3
CASSLVGRQGTDTQYF
TGCGCCAGCAGCTTAGTAGGTAGACAGGGCACAGATACGCAGTATTTT
>.|many|TRBV11-2|TRBJ2-2
CASSGTGELFF
TGTGCCAGCAGCGGCACCGGGGAGCTGTTTTTT